This TCR beta chain comes out of a study of a mutant IDH1 vaccine in newly diagnosed glioma listed by TCRdb under 2021. Study-wide context: In the chemotherapy-containing groups, vaccination started alongside temozolomide cycles, whereas in patients who had radiotherapy alone it started 4-6 weeks after radiotherapy. Of the roughly 30 treated patients, 62.5% were male and approximately 40% were female, and a mean age of around 40 years was recorded. Before enrollment, patients had received standard therapy of radiotherapy alone, temozolomide alone, or radiochemotherapy with temozolomide; most received the combination. The week-35 safety follow-up took place at visit V12, and the week-47 end of study took place at visit V13. Six visits were used for peripheral blood collection: V03 (baseline), V05, V07, V10, V12 and V13. Longitudinal TCRB deep sequencing was performed for some 25 treated patients wherever samples were available for exploratory analyses.

The time point tag for this specimen amounts to: week 35, safety follow-up. Each vaccine dose was 300 ug of a 20-mer mutant IDH1 peptide in Montanide, given subcutaneously with topical imiquimod. Patients were given eight vaccinations, in weeks 1, 3, 5, 7, 11, 15, 19 and 23, which matched visits V03 through V10. Newly diagnosed WHO grade 3 or 4 IDH1-mutant astrocytomas showing loss of nuclear ATRX were present in the donors. The samples were drawn from NOA16, a multicentre, single-arm, open-label phase I trial in Germany that tested a mutant IDH1 peptide vaccine in humans for the first time. Genomic DNA for TCRB sequencing was isolated from EDTA blood with the DNeasy Blood and Tissue Kit. The receptor library was made with the immunoSEQ multiplex PCR assay. Following the manufacturer's protocol, the hsTCRB Kit was used to amplify rearranged TCR beta chain sequences. An Illumina MiSeq was used to sequence the TCRB libraries. The authors' pipeline ran thus. The kit vendor's proprietary platform handled demultiplexing, trimming and gene mapping. TCRdb holds this immuneACCESS table with in-frame rearrangements only. Some clones are missing; in checked studies, unresolved V genes explain under half, and the rest has no known cause. That table supplies the V and J calls and clone size; D and trimming were determined from the DNA. Recorded for this sample are around 50,000 clones; around 89% of them occurred a single time. The biggest ten clones account for 5% to 7% of the sample.

What the research found in general, with its limitations: Changes in the top peripheral T cell clonotypes picked up by TCRB sequencing did not appear to be linked to pseudoprogression. Immune responses induced by the vaccine were seen in roughly 95% of patients across multiple MHC alleles. Availability determined which PBMC samples were chosen for TCRB deep sequencing. According to the authors, sample limitations meant that analyses of patient blood samples could not be reproduced.

The junction shows trimming of 0 bases on V and 4 bases on J, plus 12 bases between the germline ends. From the cysteine up to the phenylalanine, the CDR3 has a length of 16 residues. The read is trimmed to its CDR3 DNA, 48 bases read in frame from base 1. For CDR1 and CDR2, the germline V gene lists LGHNA and YSLEER. Worth noting for this clone: There is no known antigen for this receptor. Base qualities are not provided; no much larger clone lies one nucleotide away.

The rearrangement joined TRBV4-3 to TRBJ2-2, with the D gene too uncertain to name. The sequence came from a woman aged 40-49 years with glioma. Here the sequenced sample was PBMCs, taken from a glioma patient whose treatment included an IDH1 peptide vaccine. The CDR3 reads CASSQDDQRGTGELFF. The bases read TGCGCCAGCAGCCAAGATGACCAGCGAGGCACCGGGGAGCTGTTTTTT.